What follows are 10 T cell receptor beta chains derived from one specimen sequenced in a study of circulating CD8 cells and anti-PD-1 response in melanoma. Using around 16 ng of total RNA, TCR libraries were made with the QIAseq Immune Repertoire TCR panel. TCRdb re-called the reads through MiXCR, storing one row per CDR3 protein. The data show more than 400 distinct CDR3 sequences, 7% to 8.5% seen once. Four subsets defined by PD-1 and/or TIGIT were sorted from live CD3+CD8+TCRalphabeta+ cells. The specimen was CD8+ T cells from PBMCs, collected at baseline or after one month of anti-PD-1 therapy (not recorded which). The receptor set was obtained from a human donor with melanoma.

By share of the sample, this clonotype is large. CDR3 residues: CASSLGTGGPYEQYF. CDR3 bases: TGTGCCAGCAGTTTAGGGACAGGGGGCCCCTACGAGCAGTACTTC. The chain carries TRBV27 and TRBJ2-7, with 12 bases lining up with TRBD1. This CDR3 has 15 amino acids. Germline V CDR1 and CDR2: MNHEY, SMNVEV (reference sequence). V shed 2 bases and J 2 bases; nucleotides not matched to a gene: 1.

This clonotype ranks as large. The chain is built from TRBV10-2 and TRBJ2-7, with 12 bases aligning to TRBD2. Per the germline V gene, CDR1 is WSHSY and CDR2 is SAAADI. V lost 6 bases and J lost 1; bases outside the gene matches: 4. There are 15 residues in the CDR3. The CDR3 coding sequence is TGCGCCAGCAGATCGACTAGCGGGAGATCCTACGAGCAGTACTTC. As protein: CASRSTSGRSYEQYF.

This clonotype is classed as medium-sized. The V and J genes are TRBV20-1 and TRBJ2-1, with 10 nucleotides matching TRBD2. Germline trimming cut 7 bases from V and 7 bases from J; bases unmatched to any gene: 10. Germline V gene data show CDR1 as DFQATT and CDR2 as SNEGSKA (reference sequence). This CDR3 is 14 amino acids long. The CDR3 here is CSVPEAGGGNEQFF. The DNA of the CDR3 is TGCAGTGTGCCTGAAGCGGGAGGGGGTAATGAGCAGTTCTTC.

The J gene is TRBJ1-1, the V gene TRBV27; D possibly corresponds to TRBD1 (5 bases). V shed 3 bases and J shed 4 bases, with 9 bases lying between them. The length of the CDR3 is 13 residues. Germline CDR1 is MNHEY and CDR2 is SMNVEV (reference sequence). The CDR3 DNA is TGTGCCAGCAGTTTGTTCGGGGGCACTGAAGCTTTCTTT. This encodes CASSLFGGTEAFF.

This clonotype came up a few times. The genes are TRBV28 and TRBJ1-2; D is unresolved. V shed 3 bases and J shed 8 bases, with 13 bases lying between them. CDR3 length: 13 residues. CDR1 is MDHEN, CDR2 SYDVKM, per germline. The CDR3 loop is CASSFKWAEGYTF. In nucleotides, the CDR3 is TGTGCCAGCAGTTTCAAGTGGGCGGAAGGCTACACCTTC.

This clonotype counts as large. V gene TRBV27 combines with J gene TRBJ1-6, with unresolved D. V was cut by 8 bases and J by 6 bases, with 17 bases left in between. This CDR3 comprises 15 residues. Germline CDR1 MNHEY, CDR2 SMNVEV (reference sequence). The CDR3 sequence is CASGPPWLTNSPLHF. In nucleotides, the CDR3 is TGTGCCAGCGGGCCTCCTTGGCTCACTAATTCACCCCTCCACTTT.

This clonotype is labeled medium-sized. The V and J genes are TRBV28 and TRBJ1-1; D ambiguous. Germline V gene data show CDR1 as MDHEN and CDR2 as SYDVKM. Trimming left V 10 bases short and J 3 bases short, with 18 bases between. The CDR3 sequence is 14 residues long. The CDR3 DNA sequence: TGTGCCACAGAACCCAAGGAGGGAGACACTGAAGCTTTCTTT. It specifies CATEPKEGDTEAFF.

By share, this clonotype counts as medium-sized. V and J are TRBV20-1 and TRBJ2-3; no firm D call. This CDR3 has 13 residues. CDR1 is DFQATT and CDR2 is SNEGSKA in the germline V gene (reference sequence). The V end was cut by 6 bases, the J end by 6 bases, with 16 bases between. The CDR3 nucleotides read TGCAGTGCCCCGGTGGAGTTTACGGATACGCAGTATTTT. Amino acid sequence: CSAPVEFTDTQYF.

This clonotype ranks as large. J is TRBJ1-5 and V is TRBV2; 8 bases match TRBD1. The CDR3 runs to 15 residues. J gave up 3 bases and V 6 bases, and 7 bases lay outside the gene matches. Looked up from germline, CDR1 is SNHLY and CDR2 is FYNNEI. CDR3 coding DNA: TGTGCCAGCAGGCAGGTGACAGGGGACAATCAGCCCCAGCATTTT. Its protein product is CASRQVTGDNQPQHF.

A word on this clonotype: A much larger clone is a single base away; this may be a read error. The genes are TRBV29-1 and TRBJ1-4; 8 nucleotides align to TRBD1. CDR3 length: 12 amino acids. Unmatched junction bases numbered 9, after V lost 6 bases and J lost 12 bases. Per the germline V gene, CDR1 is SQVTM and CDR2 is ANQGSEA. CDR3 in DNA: TGCAGCGTCCCAGGGGGCAGCGAAGAACTGTTTTTT. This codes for CSVPGGSEELFF. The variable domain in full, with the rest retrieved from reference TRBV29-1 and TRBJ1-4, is SAVISQKPSRDICQRGTSLTIQCQVDSQVTMMFWYRQQPGQSLTLIATANQGSEATYESGFVIDKFPISRPNLTFSTLTVSNMSPEDSSIYLCSVPGGSEELFFGSGTQLSVL.